The entry below describes one TCR beta chain. Clones were read by immunoSEQ multiplex PCR, and TCRdb kept only the in-frame ones, dropping some. The table shows tens of thousands of clones, with 80% to 90% occurring only once. This record comes from a study of OX40 agonist ivuxolimab in advanced cancers. CDR3 length equals 13 residues. Germline V gives CDR1 SNHLY, CDR2 FYNNEI. V lost 3 bases and J 7 bases, leaving 10 bases between the germline ends. The sample was CD4+ or CD8+ T cells sorted from blood, taken in a trial of the OX40 agonist ivuxolimab. This rearrangement joins TRBV2 to TRBJ1-5, with D possibly matching TRBD1 (5 bases). This sequence originates from an adult with an advanced solid tumor such as melanoma, head and neck, liver or kidney cancer. The DNA of the CDR3 is TGTGCCAGCAGTGACAGGGTGCGGCAGCCCCAGCATTTT. It codes for CASSDRVRQPQHF. Supplemented by reference TRBV2 and TRBJ1-5, the full variable domain reads EPEVTQTPSHQVTQMGQEVILRCVPISNHLYFYWYRQILGQKVEFLVSFYNNEISEKSEIFDDQFSVERPDGSNFTLKIRSTKLEDSAMYFCASSDRVRQPQHFGDGTRLSIL.